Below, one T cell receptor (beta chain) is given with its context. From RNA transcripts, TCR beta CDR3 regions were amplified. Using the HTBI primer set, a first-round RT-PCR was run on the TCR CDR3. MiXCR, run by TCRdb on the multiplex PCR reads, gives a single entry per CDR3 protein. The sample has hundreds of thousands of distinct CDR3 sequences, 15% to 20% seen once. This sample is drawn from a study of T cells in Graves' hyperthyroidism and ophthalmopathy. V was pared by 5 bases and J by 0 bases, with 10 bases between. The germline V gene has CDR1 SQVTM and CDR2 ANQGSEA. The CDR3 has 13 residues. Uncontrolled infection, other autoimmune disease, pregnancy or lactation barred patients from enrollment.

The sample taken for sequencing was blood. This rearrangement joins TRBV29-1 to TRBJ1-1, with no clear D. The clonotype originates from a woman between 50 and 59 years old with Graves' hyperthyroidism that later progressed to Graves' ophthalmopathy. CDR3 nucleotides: TGCAGCGTTTCGGGCAAGATGAACACTGAAGCTTTCTTT. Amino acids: CSVSGKMNTEAFF.